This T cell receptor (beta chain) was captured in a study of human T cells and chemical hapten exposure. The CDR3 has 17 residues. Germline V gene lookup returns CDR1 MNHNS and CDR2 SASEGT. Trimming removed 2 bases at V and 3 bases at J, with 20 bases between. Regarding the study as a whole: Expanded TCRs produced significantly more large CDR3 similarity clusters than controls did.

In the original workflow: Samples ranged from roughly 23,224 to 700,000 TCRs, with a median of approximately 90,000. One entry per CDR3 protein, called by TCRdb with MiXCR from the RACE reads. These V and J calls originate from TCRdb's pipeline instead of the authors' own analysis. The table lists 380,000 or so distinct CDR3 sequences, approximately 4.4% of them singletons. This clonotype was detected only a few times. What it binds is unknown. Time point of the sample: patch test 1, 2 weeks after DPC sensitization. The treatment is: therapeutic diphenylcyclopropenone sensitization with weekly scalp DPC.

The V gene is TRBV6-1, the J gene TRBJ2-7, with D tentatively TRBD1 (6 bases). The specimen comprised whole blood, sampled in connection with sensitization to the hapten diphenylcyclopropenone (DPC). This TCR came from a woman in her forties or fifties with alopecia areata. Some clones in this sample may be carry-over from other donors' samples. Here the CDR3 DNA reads TGTGCCAGCAGTGAATCCCCTCCCGGACAGTCCAGCTACGAGCAGTACTTC. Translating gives CASSESPPGQSSYEQYF.